The 22 T cell receptor beta chains in this list originate from one sample, sequenced in a study of blood T cell repertoires in COVID-19 (dated by TCRdb to 2018 to 2020). Library preparation used the immunoSEQ multiplex PCR assay. In its TCRdb copy, this immuneACCESS table keeps in-frame sequences only and misses some clones. Where compared with another copy, unresolved V genes explain less than half of these, and the others have no known cause. This sample gives over 60,000 clones in total; 75% to 80% of them show up just once. Of the sample, 50% to 55% falls within the top ten clones. Sequenced: peripheral blood. The receptors stem from a woman of 80 years or more with acute or convalescent COVID-19.

The table lists this clone with a count of one. The chain joins TRBV3-1 (or the pseudogene TRBV3-2) to TRBJ2-7, with 7 bases that match TRBD1. The CDR3 has 20 residues. The germline gives CDR1 LGHDT, CDR2 YNNKEL (reference sequence). Trimming at V came to 4 bases and at J to 6 bases, leaving 27 bases not matched to a gene. Written as DNA, the CDR3 is TGTGCCAGCAGCCCTCTCCCGGGCCGGGACAGCCGGTACGGTAGGGGCGAGCAGTACTTC. The encoded protein is CASSPLPGRDSRYGRGEQYF.

The V gene is TRBV6-6, the J gene TRBJ1-4; weak D call: TRBD1 (6 bases). CDR1 is MNHNY, CDR2 SVGAGI, per germline (reference sequence). V lost 8 bases and J 6 bases, leaving 19 bases between the germline ends. CDR3 length: 15 residues. CDR3 nucleotide sequence: TGTGCCAGCCACCGGGACATAGGAGAGTATGAAAAACTGTTTTTT. This translates into CASHRDIGEYEKLFF.

The chain uses TRBV6-5 and TRBJ2-5, with TRBD2 matching 9 bases. The CDR3 extends over 13 amino acids. The germline gives CDR1 MNHEY, CDR2 SVGAGI. V trimming: 7 bases; J trimming: 5 bases; junction bases outside the gene matches: 5. The CDR3: CASTLAGTETQYF. The CDR3 DNA is TGTGCCAGCACCCTAGCGGGAACGGAGACCCAGTACTTC.

This clone appeared a few times. The chain carries TRBV6-1 and TRBJ1-1; D may be TRBD1 (5 bases). This CDR3 has 13 residues. Germline V lookup: CDR1 MNHNS, CDR2 SASEGT. V gave up 3 bases and J gave up 1 base, with 6 bases separating them. CDR3: CASSDQGNTEAFF. CDR3 nucleotides: TGTGCCAGCAGTGATCAGGGGAACACTGAAGCTTTCTTT.

J is TRBJ1-1 and V is TRBV11-2, with 9 nucleotides matching TRBD1. CDR1 and CDR2 (germline): SGHAT, FQNNGV. The CDR3 runs to 17 residues. The junction had 9 bases not matched to a gene; V was cut back by 4 bases and J by 0 bases. CDR3 sequence: CASSSPAGDRVNTEAFF. The CDR3, as DNA: TGTGCCAGCAGCTCGCCCGCCGGGGACAGGGTGAACACTGAAGCTTTCTTT.

The chain joins TRBV6-5 to TRBJ1-6; a weak D match, TRBD1 (5 bases). Trimming took off 2 bases at V and 0 bases at J, with 8 bases between the two ends. CDR1 and CDR2 from the germline V gene are MNHEY and SVGAGI. The CDR3 is 16 amino acids. The CDR3 nucleotides read TGTGCCAGCAGTTACGCAGACAGCTCCTATAATTCACCCCTCCACTTT. This codes for CASSYADSSYNSPLHF.

This clone appeared a few times. Here the CDR3 reads CASRPASRGGTPSTNEQFF. The CDR3 bases are TGTGCCAGCAGGCCCGCGAGCCGGGGCGGGACCCCAAGCACCAATGAGCAGTTCTTC. The rearrangement uses TRBV27 and TRBJ2-1, with D perhaps TRBD2 (6 bases). CDR1 is MNHEY, CDR2 SMNVEV, per germline (reference sequence). The CDR3 covers 19 residues. The ends were cut back, 6 bases at V and 6 bases at J, with 30 bases in the middle.

This clone appeared once. The chain uses TRBV11-2 and TRBJ2-7; 9 bases map to TRBD1. Germline CDR1 is SGHAT and CDR2 is FQNNGV. The J segment lost 2 bases and the V segment lost 7 bases, leaving 9 bases of the junction unmatched. The CDR3 covers 15 residues. CDR3 DNA sequence: TGTGCCAGCACCCGGACCGGGACAGGGACCTACGAGCAGTACTTC. Protein: CASTRTGTGTYEQYF.

This clone occurred a few times. The chain has TRBV23-1 and TRBJ2-7; the D gene is possibly TRBD2 (5 bases). TRBV23-1 carries the ORF label, with uncertain function. This CDR3 is 16 amino acids long. Deletions cut 0 bases from V and 2 bases from J, with 14 bases between. CDR3 protein: CASSQSERASTYEQYF. The CDR3, as DNA: TGCGCCAGCAGTCAATCGGAGAGGGCCAGCACCTACGAGCAGTACTTC.

The CDR3 bases are TGCAGCGTTGAACAGAGACTAATGAACACTGAAGCTTTCTTT. It codes for CSVEQRLMNTEAFF. The chain employs TRBV29-1 and TRBJ1-1; D ambiguous. The CDR3 contains 14 residues. Germline loops: CDR1 SQVTM, CDR2 ANQGSEA. Trimming pared 2 bases from V and 0 bases from J, leaving 10 bases between.

CDR3 sequence: CASTDDSYGYTF. The CDR3, as DNA: TGTGCCAGCACCGACGACAGTTATGGCTACACCTTC. The chain is built from TRBV6-5 and TRBJ1-2, with D tentatively TRBD1 (5 bases). Trimming left V 7 bases short and J 5 bases short, with 11 bases between. The CDR3 consists of 12 residues. From germline, CDR1 is MNHEY and CDR2 SVGAGI.

The V gene is TRBV29-1, the J gene TRBJ2-5, with 13 nucleotides matching TRBD2. The germline V gene encodes CDR1 SQVTM and CDR2 ANQGSEA. The CDR3 extends over 16 amino acids. V was pared by 7 bases and J by 5 bases, with 13 bases of the junction left unmatched. In DNA form, the CDR3 reads TGCAGCGGAGAAGGACTAGCGGGAGTGGGGGGTGAGACCCAGTACTTC. Translating it yields CSGEGLAGVGGETQYF.

DNA for the CDR3: TGCGCCAGCACGCGCGGAGGGCCCTCCTACAATGAGCAGTTCTTC. Protein: CASTRGGPSYNEQFF. The chain couples TRBV5-1 to TRBJ2-1; a weak D match, TRBD2 (6 bases). The ends were cut back, 6 bases at V and 0 bases at J, with 13 bases in the middle. The CDR3 is made up of 15 amino acids. The germline V gene has CDR1 SGHRS and CDR2 YFSETQ.

This chain joins TRBV3-1 (or the pseudogene TRBV3-2) and TRBJ2-5, with 9 bases identical to TRBD1. V trimming: 4 bases; J trimming: 5 bases; junction bases outside the gene matches: 8. The germline V gene has CDR1 LGHDT and CDR2 YNNKEL (reference sequence). The CDR3 is 15 amino acids. DNA for the CDR3: TGTGCCAGCAGCCGATTCACAGGGGGCAGGGAGACCCAGTACTTC. This encodes CASSRFTGGRETQYF.

This clone was counted between two and nine times. This chain connects TRBV12-3 or TRBV12-4 to TRBJ1-1; 10 bases agree with TRBD1. The CDR3 runs 13 residues. With V trimmed by 6 bases and J by 4 bases, 2 bases remained unmatched. The CDR3 spells CASRGQGVTEAFF. CDR3 coding DNA: TGTGCCAGCAGAGGACAGGGGGTCACTGAAGCTTTCTTT.

J is TRBJ1-1 and V is TRBV5-1; D not certain. This CDR3 is 13 amino acids long. Germline V gene data show CDR1 as SGHRS and CDR2 as YFSETQ. V was shortened by 0 bases and J by 4 bases, with 7 bases between the two germline ends. CDR3 nucleotide sequence: TGCGCCAGCAGCTTGGTACGGAGCACTGAAGCTTTCTTT. Translated, it gives CASSLVRSTEAFF.

The chain couples TRBV7-8 to TRBJ2-5, with a weak D call TRBD2 (6 bases). The germline CDR1 and CDR2 sequences are SGHVS and FQNEAQ. V was trimmed by 0 bases and J by 7 bases, leaving 18 bases between them. The CDR3 length is 16 residues. The CDR3 region is CASSLAAGSTLLTQYF. DNA for the CDR3: TGTGCCAGCAGCTTAGCGGCCGGGAGCACCCTATTGACCCAGTACTTC.

Only a few counts were recorded for this clone. This chain joins TRBV21-1 and TRBJ2-3; the table's D call TRBD2 went unverified against the DNA. TRBV21-1 is reported as a pseudogene. The CDR3 has 17 residues. In DNA form, the CDR3 reads TGTGCCAGCAGCAAATATGGCCGGGACTGGTACACAGATACGCAGTATTTT. This encodes CASSKYGRDWYTDTQYF.

This clone was seen only once. For the CDR3, the DNA is TGTGCCTGGAGTAAGGGGGTTCCAGATACGCAGTATTTT. This encodes CAWSKGVPDTQYF. The chain couples TRBV30 to TRBJ2-3, with D possibly being TRBD1 (6 bases). The CDR3 is 13 residues long. CDR1 GTSNPN and CDR2 SVGIG come from the germline V gene (reference sequence). Trimming removed 2 bases from V and 4 bases from J, with 10 bases in between.

This sequence joins TRBV7-9 and TRBJ2-3, with 10 nucleotides matching TRBD2. The CDR3 extends over 17 amino acids. Germline CDR1 reads SEHNR; CDR2 reads FQNEAQ (reference sequence). V lost 4 bases, J lost 3 bases, and 10 bases stayed unmatched. The CDR3, as DNA: TGTGCCAGCAGCTGGCCCACTAGCGGGATAGGAACAGATACGCAGTATTTT. Translating gives CASSWPTSGIGTDTQYF.

The chain carries TRBV5-6 and TRBJ2-7; TRBD1 aligns across 12 bases. The CDR3 extends over 15 amino acids. The germline V gene encodes CDR1 SGHDT and CDR2 YYEEEE. The V gene end was trimmed by 1 base and the J gene end by 5 bases; junction bases not matched to a gene: 4. Here the CDR3 DNA reads TGTGCCAGCAGCTTGTTAGGGACAGGGGGCAACGAGCAGTACTTC. Translating it yields CASSLLGTGGNEQYF.

The chain recombines TRBV28 with TRBJ2-3; D is possibly TRBD2 (6 bases). Trimming stripped 10 bases from V and 0 bases from J, with 17 bases between. The germline CDR1 and CDR2 sequences are MDHEN and SYDVKM. The CDR3 runs 15 residues. This CDR3 reads CATLPWAGSTDTQYF. The CDR3, as DNA: TGTGCCACCCTCCCCTGGGCGGGGAGCACAGATACGCAGTATTTT.